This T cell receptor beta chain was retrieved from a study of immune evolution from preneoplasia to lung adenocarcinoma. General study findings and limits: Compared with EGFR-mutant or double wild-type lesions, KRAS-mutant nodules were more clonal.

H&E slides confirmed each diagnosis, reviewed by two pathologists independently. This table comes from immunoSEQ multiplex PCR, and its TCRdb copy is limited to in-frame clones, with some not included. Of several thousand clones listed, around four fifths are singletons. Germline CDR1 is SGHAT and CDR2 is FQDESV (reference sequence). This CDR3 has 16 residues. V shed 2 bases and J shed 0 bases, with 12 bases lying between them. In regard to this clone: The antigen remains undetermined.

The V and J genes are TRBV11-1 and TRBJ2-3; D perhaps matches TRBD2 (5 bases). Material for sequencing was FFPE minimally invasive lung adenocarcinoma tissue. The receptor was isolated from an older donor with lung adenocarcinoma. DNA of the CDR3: TGTGCCAGCAGCTTATTGTCGGGAAGCAGCACAGATACGCAGTATTTT. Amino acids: CASSLLSGSSTDTQYF.